Shown below are 2 T cell receptor beta chains from a single sample sequenced in a study of cytomegalovirus exposure and HLA in healthy donors. A multiplex PCR was run with 60 Vbeta primers and 13 Jbeta primers. TCRdb keeps only in-frame clones here, not all; method: immunoSEQ multiplex PCR. This sample has roughly 100,000 clones; around 60% occur once, and the top ten carry 2.5% to 4%. Sample: PBMCs. The receptors stem from a woman aged 50 to 60 in good health and CMV-seronegative.

The chain uses TRBV2 and TRBJ2-5, with D tentatively TRBD2 (5 bases). V gave up 5 bases and J gave up 2 bases, with 6 bases separating them. CDR1 is SNHLY and CDR2 is FYNNEI in the germline V gene. This CDR3 comprises 12 residues. The CDR3 is CASSRGQETQYF. The CDR3, as DNA: TGTGCCAGCAGTCGGGGTCAAGAGACCCAGTACTTC.

This clone was picked up a small number of times. The chain is built from TRBV6-6 and TRBJ2-7; 8 bases fit TRBD2. V shed 2 bases and J 3 bases; nucleotides not matched to a gene: 9. The germline CDR1 and CDR2 sequences are MNHNY and SVGAGI (reference sequence). The CDR3 covers 16 residues. The CDR3 loop reads CASSYAFGRGDYEQYF. CDR3 in DNA: TGTGCCAGCAGTTACGCCTTTGGGCGGGGGGACTACGAGCAGTACTTC.